In this sample, the clone carrying this TCR beta chain turned up once. Looked up from germline, CDR1 is SGHAT and CDR2 is FQDESV (reference sequence). CDR3 length equals 17 residues. The V end lost 6 bases, the J end lost 0 bases, and 17 bases lay between the germline ends. The entry originates in a study of shared clonotypes between healthy human individuals. The assay was immunoSEQ multiplex PCR, and TCRdb's table has in-frame clones only and misses some. The sample carries about 2.4 million clones, more than 90% recorded once. Sequences were obtained from naive CD4+ T cells sorted from blood. Sample subset: CD45RA+ positively selected. This rearrangement joins TRBV11-1 to TRBJ2-2, with D possibly TRBD1 on 6 matching bases. The TCR originated in a man aged 18 to 30 in good health. The CDR3: CASSYDRKGSNTGELFF. The CDR3 nucleotides read TGTGCCAGCAGTTACGACAGGAAGGGATCGAACACCGGGGAGCTGTTTTTT.